A selection of T cell receptor beta chains follows, all from one sample in a study of molecular identifiers for immune sequencing clone quantification. Using its own MiXCR run on the PCR reads, TCRdb lists one record per CDR3 protein. The sample holds a few hundred thousand distinct CDR3 sequences, over 20% seen once. The sample was naive CD8+ T cells from blood, with Jurkat cell RNA spiked in. These receptors were obtained from a human donor in good health. Some libraries in this study had Jurkat cell RNA spiked in. Each CDR3 is given with its conserved first and last residue. The D gene is left open where the match is weak. The listing skips clone size in some rows; elsewhere it reads once, few, many or a size class.

>-|TRBJ2-5|TRBV7-2|many
TGTGCCAGCAGCCCTATTAGTCTGGGCAGGGCAGAGACCCAGTACTTC
CASSPISLGRAETQYF
>-|TRBJ2-5|TRBV6-5|few
TGTGCCAGCAGTCAACCTTCGGATCAGGACGAAGAGACCCAGTACTTC
CASSQPSDQDEETQYF
>-|TRBJ2-5|TRBV14|-
TGTGCCAGCAGCCCTTCTAGGGCCCAGGAGACCCAGTACTTC
CASSPSRAQETQYF
>-|TRBJ1-1|TRBV28|many
TGTGCCAGCAGTTTAACCCGTCTTGAGGGTGAAGCTTTCTTT
CASSLTRLEGEAFF
>-|TRBJ1-1|TRBV29-1|-
-
CSVGGGNTEASF
>-|TRBJ2-7|TRBV27|-
TGTGCCAGCAGTTTAGGAGCGGGCCACTACGAGCAGTACTTC
CASSLGAGHYEQYF
>-|TRBJ2-5|TRBV15|few
TGTGCCACCAGCAGAGATTTGGAGGGATGGGAGACCCAGTACTTC
CATSRDLEGWETQYF
>-|TRBJ2-3|TRBV27|-
TGTGCCGGCAGTACGATCCCCCCAGGGGTTACAGATACGCAGTATTTT
CAGSTIPPGVTDTQYF
>-|TRBJ1-5|TRBV19|many
TGTGCCAGTAGTATAGAGGCGGTATGGGGGGCACGGCCCCAGCATTTT
CASSIEAVWGARPQHF
>TRBD2|TRBJ2-7|TRBV20-1|many
TGCAGTGCTAGACCACTAGCGGGAGTAGTTTACGAGCAGTACTTC
CSARPLAGVVYEQYF
>-|TRBJ1-6|TRBV5-1|-
TGCGCCAGCAGCTTGGCCGCCGGCGGGGGTAATTCACCCCTCCACTTT
CASSLAAGGGNSPLHF
>-|TRBJ1-2|TRBV2|few
TGTGCCAGCAGGGCCGGGAATGGAGACTATGGCTACACCTTC
CASRAGNGDYGYTF
>TRBD1|TRBJ1-4|TRBV4-1|few
TGCGCCAGCAGCCAAGATGAGGACAGGGTAAATGAAAAACTGTTTTTT
CASSQDEDRVNEKLFF
>-|TRBJ1-5|TRBV6-1|-
TGTGCCAGCAGTGAAGGGATCAATAGCAATCAGCCCCAGCATTTT
CASSEGINSNQPQHF
>TRBD1|TRBJ1-4|TRBV9|-
TGTGCCAGCAGCGTAGAAGGACGGACAGGGGGTGAAAAACTGTTTTTT
CASSVEGRTGGEKLFF
>TRBD2|TRBJ2-3|TRBV28|-
TGCGCCAGCAATACCCAAACACTAGCGGGAGGAAGCACAGATACGCAGTGTTTT
CASNTQTLAGGSTDTQCF
>-|TRBJ2-2|TRBV6-5|few
TGTGCCAGCAGTTACCCGGACGGGACCGGGGAGCTGTTTTTT
CASSYPDGTGELFF